These T cell receptor beta chains were read from a single sample in a study of early T cells in non-severe SARS-CoV-2 infection. MiXCR, run by TCRdb on the 5' RACE reads, gives a single entry per CDR3 protein. The sample yields tens of thousands of distinct CDR3 sequences, 10% to 15% seen once. The sample taken for sequencing was whole blood. The source of these receptors is an adult who was a healthcare worker with PCR-confirmed SARS-CoV-2 infection or an uninfected control (not recorded which). Each CDR3 is given with its conserved first and last residue.

v_call	j_call	cdr3_aa
TRBV7-2	TRBJ2-3	CASSLRLAVSTDTQYF
TRBV27	TRBJ1-2	CATRPRSNYGYTF
TRBV6-5	TRBJ2-3	CASRTSDPDTQYF
TRBV4-3	TRBJ2-1	CASSQDTSGRSGNEQFF
TRBV28	TRBJ2-7	CASSSHSGTQEQYF
TRBV28	TRBJ1-2	CASSLGGDNDGYTF
TRBV5-1	TRBJ2-1	CASSSLDHPYNEQFF
TRBV18	TRBJ1-1	CASSDNSYTEAFF
TRBV7-9	TRBJ2-1	CASSYGAPNEQFF
TRBV4-3	TRBJ2-7	CASSPDRDLSYEQYF